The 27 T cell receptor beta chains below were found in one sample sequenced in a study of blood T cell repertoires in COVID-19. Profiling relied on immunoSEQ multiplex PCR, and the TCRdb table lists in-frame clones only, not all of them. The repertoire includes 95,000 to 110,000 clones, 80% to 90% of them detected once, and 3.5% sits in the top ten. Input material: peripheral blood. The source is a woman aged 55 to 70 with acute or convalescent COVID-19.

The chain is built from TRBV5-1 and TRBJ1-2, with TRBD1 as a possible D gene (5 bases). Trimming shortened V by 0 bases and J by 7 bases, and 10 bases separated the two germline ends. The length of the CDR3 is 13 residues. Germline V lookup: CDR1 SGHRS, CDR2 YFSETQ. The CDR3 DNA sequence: TGCGCCAGCAGCTTGGCTGGGGACTCTGGCTACACCTTC. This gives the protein CASSLAGDSGYTF.

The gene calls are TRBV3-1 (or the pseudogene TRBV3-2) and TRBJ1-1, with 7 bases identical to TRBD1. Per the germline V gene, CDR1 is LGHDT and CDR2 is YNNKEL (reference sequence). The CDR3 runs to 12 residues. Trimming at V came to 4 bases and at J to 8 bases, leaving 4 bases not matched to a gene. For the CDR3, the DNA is TGTGCCAGCAGCCCTACGGACAGGGAAGCTTTCTTT. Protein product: CASSPTDREAFF.

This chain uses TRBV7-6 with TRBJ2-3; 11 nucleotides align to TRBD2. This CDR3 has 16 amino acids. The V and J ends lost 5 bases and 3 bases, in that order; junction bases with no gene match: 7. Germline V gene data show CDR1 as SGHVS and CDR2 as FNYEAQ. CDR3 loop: CASSATTSGRTDTQYF. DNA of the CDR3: TGTGCCAGCAGCGCAACTACTAGCGGGAGAACAGATACGCAGTATTTT.

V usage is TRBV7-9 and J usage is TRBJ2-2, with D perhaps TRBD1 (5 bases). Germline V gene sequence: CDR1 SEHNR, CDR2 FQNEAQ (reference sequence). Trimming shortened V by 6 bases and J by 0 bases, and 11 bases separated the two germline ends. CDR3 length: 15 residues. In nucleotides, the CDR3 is TGTGCCAGCAGTATCGGACAACCGAACACCGGGGAGCTGTTTTTT. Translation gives CASSIGQPNTGELFF.

The CDR3 here is CASLQGGNQPQHF. The DNA for the CDR3 is TGTGCCAGCTTACAGGGCGGGAATCAGCCCCAGCATTTT. The chain recombines TRBV6-5 with TRBJ1-5; TRBD1 is a possible D gene (6 bases). The V gene's germline CDR1 is MNHEY and CDR2 SVGAGI. V dropped 8 bases and J dropped 4 bases, with 12 bases sitting between them. The CDR3 has 13 amino acids.

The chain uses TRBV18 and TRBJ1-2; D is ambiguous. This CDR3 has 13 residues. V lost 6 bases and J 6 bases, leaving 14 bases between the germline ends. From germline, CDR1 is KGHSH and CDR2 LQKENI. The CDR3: CASSPRERDGYTF. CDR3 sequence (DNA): TGTGCCAGCTCCCCTAGGGAGCGGGATGGCTACACCTTC. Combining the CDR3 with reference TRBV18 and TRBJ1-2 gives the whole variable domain NAGVMQNPRHLVRRRGQEARLRCSPMKGHSHVYWYRQLPEEGLKFMVYLQKENIIDESGMPKERFSAEFPKEGPSILRIQQVVRGDSAAYFCASSPRERDGYTFGSGTRLTVV.

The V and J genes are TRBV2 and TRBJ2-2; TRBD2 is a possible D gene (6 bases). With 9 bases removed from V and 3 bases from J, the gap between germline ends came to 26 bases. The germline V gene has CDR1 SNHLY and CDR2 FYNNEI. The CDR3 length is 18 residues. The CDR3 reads CARRAYPVGTGDTGELFF. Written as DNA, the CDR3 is TGTGCCAGAAGGGCCTACCCGGTGGGGACGGGAGACACCGGGGAGCTGTTTTTT.

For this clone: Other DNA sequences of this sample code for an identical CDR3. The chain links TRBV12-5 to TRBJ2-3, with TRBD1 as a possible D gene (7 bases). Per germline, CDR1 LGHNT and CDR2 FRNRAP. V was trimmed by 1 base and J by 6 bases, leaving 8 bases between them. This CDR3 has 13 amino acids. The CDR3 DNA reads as TGTGCTAGTGGTTTGGCAGGGGGGGATACGCAGTATTTT. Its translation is CASGLAGGDTQYF.

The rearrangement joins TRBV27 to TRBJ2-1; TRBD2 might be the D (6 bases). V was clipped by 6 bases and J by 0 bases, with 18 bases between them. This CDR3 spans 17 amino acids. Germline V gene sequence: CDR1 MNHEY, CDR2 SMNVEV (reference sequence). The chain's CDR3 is CASRIRGLASSYNEQFF. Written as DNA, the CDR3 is TGTGCCAGCAGAATTAGGGGTCTAGCGAGCTCCTACAATGAGCAGTTCTTC.

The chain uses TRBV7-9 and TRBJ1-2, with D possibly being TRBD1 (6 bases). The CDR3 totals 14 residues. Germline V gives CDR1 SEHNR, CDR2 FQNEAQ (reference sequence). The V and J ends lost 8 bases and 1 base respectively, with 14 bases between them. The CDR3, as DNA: TGTGCCAGCTTCCCCCCGGACAGTAACTATGGCTACACCTTC. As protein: CASFPPDSNYGYTF.

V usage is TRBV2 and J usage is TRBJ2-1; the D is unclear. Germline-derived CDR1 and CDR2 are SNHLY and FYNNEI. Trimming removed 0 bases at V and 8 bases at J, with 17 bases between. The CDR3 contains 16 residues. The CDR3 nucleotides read TGTGCCAGCAGTGAAGCGCCTACCTCCGTGTCCGATGAGCAGTTCTTC. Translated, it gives CASSEAPTSVSDEQFF.

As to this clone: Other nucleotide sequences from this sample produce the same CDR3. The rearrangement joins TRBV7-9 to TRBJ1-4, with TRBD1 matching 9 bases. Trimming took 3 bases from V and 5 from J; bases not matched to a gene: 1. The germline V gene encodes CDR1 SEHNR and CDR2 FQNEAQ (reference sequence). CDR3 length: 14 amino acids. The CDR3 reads CASSFGQGNEKLFF. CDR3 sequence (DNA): TGTGCCAGCAGCTTCGGACAGGGGAATGAAAAACTGTTTTTT.

Here the CDR3 DNA reads TGTGCCAGCAGTTACGACTGGCAGGGGGCCGGCTATGGCTACACCTTC. Translating gives CASSYDWQGAGYGYTF. The gene calls are TRBV6-5 and TRBJ1-2; 8 nucleotides agree with TRBD1. V lost 2 bases and J lost 4; bases outside the gene matches: 9. The CDR3 runs 16 residues. Germline V lookup: CDR1 MNHEY, CDR2 SVGAGI.

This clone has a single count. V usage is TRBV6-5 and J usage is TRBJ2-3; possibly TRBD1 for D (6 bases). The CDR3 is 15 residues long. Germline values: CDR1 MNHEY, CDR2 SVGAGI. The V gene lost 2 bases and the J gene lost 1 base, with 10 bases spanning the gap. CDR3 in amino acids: CASSYSTGRTDTQYF. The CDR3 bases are TGTGCCAGCAGTTACAGCACAGGGCGCACAGATACGCAGTATTTT.

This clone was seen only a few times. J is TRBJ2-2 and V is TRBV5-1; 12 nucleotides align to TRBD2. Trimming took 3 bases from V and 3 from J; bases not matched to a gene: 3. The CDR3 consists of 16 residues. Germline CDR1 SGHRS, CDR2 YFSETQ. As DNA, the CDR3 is TGCGCCAGCAGCTCAAGACTAGCGGGGGACACCGGGGAGCTGTTTTTT. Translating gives CASSSRLAGDTGELFF.

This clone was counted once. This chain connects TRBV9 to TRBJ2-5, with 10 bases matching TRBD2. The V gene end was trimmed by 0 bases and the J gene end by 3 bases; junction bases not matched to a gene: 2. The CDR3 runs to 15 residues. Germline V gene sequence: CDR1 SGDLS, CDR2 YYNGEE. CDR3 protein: CASSVASGREETQYF. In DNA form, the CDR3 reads TGTGCCAGCAGCGTAGCGAGCGGGAGGGAAGAGACCCAGTACTTC. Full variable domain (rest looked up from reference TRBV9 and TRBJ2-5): DSGVTQTPKHLITATGQRVTLRCSPRSGDLSVYWYQQSLDQGLQFLIQYYNGEERAKGNILERFSAQQFPDLHSELNLSSLELGDSALYFCASSVASGREETQYFGPGTRLLVL.

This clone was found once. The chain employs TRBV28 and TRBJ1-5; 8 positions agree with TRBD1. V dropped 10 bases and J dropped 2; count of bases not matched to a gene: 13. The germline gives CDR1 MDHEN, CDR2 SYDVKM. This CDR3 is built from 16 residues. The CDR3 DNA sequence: TGTGCCACGAACCGAAGACAGGGGTTTGGCAATCAGCCCCAGCATTTT. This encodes CATNRRQGFGNQPQHF.

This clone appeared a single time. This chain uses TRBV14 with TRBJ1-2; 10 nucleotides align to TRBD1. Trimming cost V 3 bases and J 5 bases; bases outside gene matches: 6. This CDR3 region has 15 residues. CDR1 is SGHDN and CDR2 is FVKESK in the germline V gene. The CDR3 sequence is CASSQDPGQGYGYTF. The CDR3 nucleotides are TGTGCCAGCAGCCAGGACCCGGGACAGGGGTATGGCTACACCTTC.

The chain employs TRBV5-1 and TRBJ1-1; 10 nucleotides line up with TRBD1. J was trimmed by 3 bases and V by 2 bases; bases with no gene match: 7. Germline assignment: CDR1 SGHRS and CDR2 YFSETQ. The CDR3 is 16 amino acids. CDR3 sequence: CASSFWTGGLDTEAFF. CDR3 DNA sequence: TGCGCCAGCAGCTTTTGGACAGGGGGATTGGACACTGAAGCTTTCTTT.

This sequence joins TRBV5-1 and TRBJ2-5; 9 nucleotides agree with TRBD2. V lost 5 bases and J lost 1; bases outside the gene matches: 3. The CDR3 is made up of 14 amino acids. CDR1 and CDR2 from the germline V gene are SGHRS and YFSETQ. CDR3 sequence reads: CASRQTSGQETQYF. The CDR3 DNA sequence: TGCGCCAGCAGGCAGACTAGCGGCCAAGAGACCCAGTACTTC.

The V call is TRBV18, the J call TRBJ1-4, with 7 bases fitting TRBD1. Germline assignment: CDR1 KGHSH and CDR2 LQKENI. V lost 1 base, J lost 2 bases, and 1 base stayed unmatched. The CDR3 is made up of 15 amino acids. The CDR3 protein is CASSPQGATNEKLFF. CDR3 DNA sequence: TGTGCCAGCTCACCACAGGGGGCCACTAATGAAAAACTGTTTTTT.

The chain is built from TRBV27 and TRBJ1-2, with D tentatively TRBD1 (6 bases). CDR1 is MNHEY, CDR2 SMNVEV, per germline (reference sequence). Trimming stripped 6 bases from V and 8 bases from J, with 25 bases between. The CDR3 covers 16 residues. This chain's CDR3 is CASSKGPGVQGSGYTF. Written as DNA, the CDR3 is TGTGCCAGCAGCAAGGGGCCCGGGGTACAGGGTAGCGGCTACACCTTC.

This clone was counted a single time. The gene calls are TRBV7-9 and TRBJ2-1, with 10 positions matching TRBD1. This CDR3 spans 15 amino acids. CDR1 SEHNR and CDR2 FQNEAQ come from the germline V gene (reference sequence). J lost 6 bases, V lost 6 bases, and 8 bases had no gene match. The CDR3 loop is CASSSAGTGVNEQFF. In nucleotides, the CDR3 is TGTGCCAGCAGTTCCGCGGGGACAGGGGTCAATGAGCAGTTCTTC.

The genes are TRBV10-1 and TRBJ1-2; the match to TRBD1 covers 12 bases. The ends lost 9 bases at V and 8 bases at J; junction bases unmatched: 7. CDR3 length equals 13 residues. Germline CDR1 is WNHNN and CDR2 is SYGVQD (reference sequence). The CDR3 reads CARWDRGLRGYTF. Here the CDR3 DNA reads TGCGCCAGATGGGACAGGGGGCTTCGAGGCTACACCTTC.

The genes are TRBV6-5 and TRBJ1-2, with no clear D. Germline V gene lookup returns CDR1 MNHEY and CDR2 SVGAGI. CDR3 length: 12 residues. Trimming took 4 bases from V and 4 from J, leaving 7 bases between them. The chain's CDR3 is CASSSRSYGYTF. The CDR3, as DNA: TGTGCCAGCAGTTCCCGGAGCTATGGCTACACCTTC.

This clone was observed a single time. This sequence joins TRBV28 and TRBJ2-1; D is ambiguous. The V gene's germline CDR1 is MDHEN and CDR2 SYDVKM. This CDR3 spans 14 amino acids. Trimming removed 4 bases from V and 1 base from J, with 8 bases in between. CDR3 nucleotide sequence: TGTGCCAGCAGTTCCCCCCCGTCCTACAATGAGCAGTTCTTC. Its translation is CASSSPPSYNEQFF.

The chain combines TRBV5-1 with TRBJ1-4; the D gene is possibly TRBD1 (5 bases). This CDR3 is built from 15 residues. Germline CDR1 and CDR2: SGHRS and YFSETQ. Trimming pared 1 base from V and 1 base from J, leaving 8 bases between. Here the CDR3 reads CASSLRRGTNEKLFF. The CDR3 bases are TGCGCCAGCAGCTTGCGGAGGGGAACTAATGAAAAACTGTTTTTT.